Following are 22 T cell receptor beta chains from one sample sequenced in a study of blood T cell repertoires in COVID-19. Sequenced by immunoSEQ multiplex PCR; TCRdb stores in-frame clones only, minus some. This sample has 250,000 to 300,000 clones, with approximately 89% found just once. Material for sequencing was peripheral blood. Receptors were obtained from a woman in her twenties or thirties with COVID-19, enrolled during active disease.

The chain employs TRBV25-1 and TRBJ1-2; 7 bases align to TRBD1. J lost 8 bases, V lost 6 bases, and 9 bases had no gene match. From germline, CDR1 is MGHDK and CDR2 SYGVNS. The CDR3 loop spans 13 amino acids. The CDR3 reads CASSQTGVEGYTF. CDR3 nucleotide sequence: TGTGCCAGCAGCCAAACAGGGGTGGAAGGCTACACCTTC.

The J gene is TRBJ2-3, the V gene TRBV7-3, with D possibly matching TRBD2 (5 bases). Germline CDR1 is SGHTA and CDR2 is FQGTGA. Trimming took off 3 bases at V and 2 bases at J, with 9 bases between the two ends. This CDR3 comprises 14 residues. The CDR3 reads CASSFSADTDTQYF. CDR3 bases: TGTGCCAGCAGCTTCTCAGCGGACACAGATACGCAGTATTTT.

The chain uses TRBV5-1 and TRBJ2-1, with 7 bases matching TRBD2. The V gene end was trimmed by 1 base and the J gene end by 3 bases; junction bases not matched to a gene: 4. This CDR3 comprises 15 residues. Per the germline V gene, CDR1 is SGHRS and CDR2 is YFSETQ. DNA for the CDR3: TGCGCCAGCAGCTTGCCAAGCGGGGACTACAATGAGCAGTTCTTC. Translating it yields CASSLPSGDYNEQFF. The full variable domain, rest sourced from reference TRBV5-1 and TRBJ2-1, is KAGVTQTPRYLIKTRGQQVTLSCSPISGHRSVSWYQQTPGQGLQFLFEYFSETQRNKGNFPGRFSGRQFSNSRSEMNVSTLELGDSALYLCASSLPSGDYNEQFFGPGTRLTVL.

V and J are TRBV27 and TRBJ2-2, with D perhaps TRBD2 (5 bases). Germline CDR1 is MNHEY and CDR2 is SMNVEV (reference sequence). V was pared by 3 bases and J by 4 bases, with 12 bases between. The CDR3 extends over 15 amino acids. The CDR3 coding sequence is TGTGCCAGCAGTTTTGTCGTAGGAGGCACCGGGGAGCTGTTTTTT. Translation gives CASSFVVGGTGELFF.

V is TRBV12-3 or TRBV12-4 and J is TRBJ2-2, with 7 bases matching TRBD2. The CDR3 extends over 13 amino acids. The J segment lost 9 bases and the V segment lost 3 bases, leaving 4 bases of the junction unmatched. This CDR3 is CASSFAGVRELFF. For the CDR3, the DNA is TGTGCCAGCAGTTTTGCGGGGGTCAGGGAGCTGTTTTTT.

This chain uses TRBV30 with TRBJ1-5, with a possible D match to TRBD1 (6 bases). The CDR3 is 14 amino acids. Germline loops: CDR1 GTSNPN, CDR2 SVGIG (reference sequence). V was cut by 3 bases and J by 0 bases, with 9 bases left in between. The CDR3 nucleotides are TGTGCCTGGAGCGGGACAAATAGCAATCAGCCCCAGCATTTT. Its protein is CAWSGTNSNQPQHF.

This clone has a single count. The sample has other DNA sequences that encode this CDR3 too. The rearrangement links TRBV3-1 (or the pseudogene TRBV3-2) to TRBJ2-1; 10 bases agree with TRBD2. V was clipped by 4 bases and J by 6 bases; unmatched bases: 3. Per germline, CDR1 LGHDT and CDR2 YNNKEL (reference sequence). The CDR3 is 14 residues long. Written as DNA, the CDR3 is TGTGCCAGCAGCCCGGGACTAGCGTTCAATGAGCAGTTCTTC. Its protein is CASSPGLAFNEQFF.

The CDR3 protein is CASSPAGLQGKTEAFF. In DNA form, the CDR3 reads TGTGCCAGCAGCCCAGCAGGCCTTCAGGGGAAGACTGAAGCTTTCTTT. The chain links TRBV7-6 to TRBJ1-1; D perhaps matches TRBD1 (6 bases). This CDR3 comprises 16 residues. Deletions cut 5 bases from V and 5 bases from J, with 21 bases between. Germline V gene data show CDR1 as SGHVS and CDR2 as FNYEAQ.

The rearrangement links TRBV3-1 (or the pseudogene TRBV3-2) to TRBJ1-2, with no clear D. The CDR3 consists of 13 residues. Germline V gene data show CDR1 as LGHDT and CDR2 as YNNKEL (reference sequence). V lost 0 bases and J lost 5, with 7 bases in between. CDR3 coding DNA: TGTGCCAGCAGCCAAGACAGGTCTTATGGCTACACCTTC. This codes for CASSQDRSYGYTF.

V and J are TRBV6-2 or TRBV6-3 and TRBJ1-5, with a tentative D call TRBD1 (5 bases). The CDR3 runs to 15 residues. Trimming took 5 bases from V and 7 from J, leaving 18 bases between them. Germline-derived CDR1 and CDR2 are MNHEY and SVGEGT. CDR3 nucleotide sequence: TGTGCCAGCAGTACCTCGGTCTTTGCAGGGCAGCCCCAGCATTTT. Protein: CASSTSVFAGQPQHF.

V usage is TRBV25-1 and J usage is TRBJ1-1, with a possible D match to TRBD1 (6 bases). Trimming cost V 0 bases and J 12 bases, with 14 bases left between them. This CDR3 is 13 amino acids long. CDR1 MGHDK and CDR2 SYGVNS come from the germline V gene. The CDR3 spells CASSEYGGRRTFF. Written as DNA, the CDR3 is TGTGCCAGCAGTGAATACGGGGGGCGGAGAACTTTCTTT.

This clone was picked up one time. J is TRBJ2-6 and V is TRBV14, with D unresolved. Trimming took off 3 bases at V and 1 base at J, with 16 bases between the two ends. This CDR3 comprises 18 residues. In germline, CDR1 is SGHDN, CDR2 FVKESK. CDR3 residues: CASSQSAGTYSGANVLTF. In DNA form, the CDR3 reads TGTGCCAGCAGCCAGTCGGCAGGAACATATTCTGGGGCCAACGTCCTGACTTTC.

The gene calls are TRBV27 and TRBJ2-7, with D perhaps TRBD1 (5 bases). The ends were cut back, 6 bases at V and 6 bases at J, with 21 bases in the middle. CDR1 is MNHEY, CDR2 SMNVEV, per germline (reference sequence). CDR3 length: 15 amino acids. DNA of the CDR3: TGTGCCAGCAGCGAAGGTTGGCAGGGAAAGAGCGAGCAGTACTTC. Its translation: CASSEGWQGKSEQYF.

The chain recombines TRBV5-1 with TRBJ2-7, with D maybe TRBD2 (5 bases). This CDR3 is built from 14 residues. Germline CDR1 is SGHRS and CDR2 is YFSETQ. The ends were cut back, 2 bases at V and 0 bases at J, with 9 bases in the middle. The DNA for the CDR3 is TGCGCCAGCAGCTTTGGTAGCGACTCCTACGAGCAGTACTTC. Translating gives CASSFGSDSYEQYF.

The chain uses TRBV7-3 and TRBJ2-1, with D possibly TRBD2 on 6 matching bases. Per the germline V gene, CDR1 is SGHTA and CDR2 is FQGTGA. This CDR3 has 16 amino acids. Trimming removed 2 bases at V and 4 bases at J, with 15 bases between. The CDR3 DNA reads TGTGCCAGCAGCTTATCGGGACTCCCACTATACAATGAGCAGTTCTTC. This translates into CASSLSGLPLYNEQFF.

V gene TRBV14 combines with J gene TRBJ2-3, with D tentatively TRBD2 (5 bases). This CDR3 is 13 amino acids long. V was shortened by 3 bases and J by 9 bases, with 13 bases between the two germline ends. Germline V gives CDR1 SGHDN, CDR2 FVKESK. DNA for the CDR3: TGTGCCAGCAGCCACCTAGGGAGTAGCACGCAGTATTTT. Its protein is CASSHLGSSTQYF.

V usage is TRBV10-2 and J usage is TRBJ1-5; a weak D match, TRBD1 (6 bases). Germline lookup yields CDR1 WSHSY and CDR2 SAAADI. The CDR3 is 13 amino acids. Trimming left V 7 bases short and J 7 bases short, with 14 bases between. Here the CDR3 reads CASTVGQRQPQHF. CDR3 nucleotides: TGCGCCAGCACCGTGGGACAAAGGCAGCCCCAGCATTTT.

The CDR3 nucleotides are TGTGCCATCAGTGAGTCGGCAGGGGATAATGAAAAACTGTTTTTT. This translates into CAISESAGDNEKLFF. This chain uses TRBV10-3 with TRBJ1-4; D perhaps matches TRBD1 (6 bases). Germline loops: CDR1 ENHRY, CDR2 SYGVKD. V was shortened by 0 bases and J by 4 bases, with 9 bases between the two germline ends. CDR3 size: 15 residues.

The rearrangement joins TRBV6-5 to TRBJ2-2; D is undetermined. The germline CDR1 and CDR2 sequences are MNHEY and SVGAGI. V lost 2 bases to trimming and J lost 0 bases, with 10 bases between them. This CDR3 has 16 residues. The CDR3 sequence: CASSYQMNANTGELFF. In DNA form, the CDR3 reads TGTGCCAGCAGTTACCAGATGAATGCGAACACCGGGGAGCTGTTTTTT.

The gene calls are TRBV13 and TRBJ2-7, with 7 bases fitting TRBD2. The V segment lost 5 bases and the J segment 0 bases; nucleotides outside the gene matches: 22. The CDR3 has 20 amino acids. The germline V gene encodes CDR1 PRHDT and CDR2 FYEKMQ (reference sequence). In DNA form, the CDR3 reads TGTGCCAGCAGCGACACCCAGGGTGGGCTAGCGGCAGCGCTCTCCTACGAGCAGTACTTC. It is translated as CASSDTQGGLAAALSYEQYF.

This chain joins TRBV27 and TRBJ1-1; D possibly corresponds to TRBD1 (6 bases). The length of the CDR3 is 15 residues. Germline lookup yields CDR1 MNHEY and CDR2 SMNVEV (reference sequence). The V end was cut by 4 bases, the J end by 0 bases, with 12 bases between. The CDR3 DNA reads as TGTGCCAGCAGTTGGGGGCTCCCCATGAACACTGAAGCTTTCTTT. It translates to CASSWGLPMNTEAFF.

The chain recombines TRBV20-1 with TRBJ1-1; weak D call: TRBD1 (6 bases). Germline CDR1 reads DFQATT; CDR2 reads SNEGSKA (reference sequence). This CDR3 is 14 amino acids long. V shed 3 bases and J shed 5 bases, with 16 bases lying between them. The CDR3 nucleotides are TGCAGTGCTAGTTTCGGGGGGCAAAGGACTGAAGCTTTCTTT. Translating gives CSASFGGQRTEAFF.